This TCR beta chain stems from a study of CD8+CD57+ T cells in acquired aplastic anemia. Overall study: Mean read depth for CD4+ cells from healthy donors was roughly 10 million.

Trimming took 6 bases from V and 4 from J, leaving 7 bases between them. The length of the CDR3 is 11 residues. Germline V gene sequence: CDR1 SNHLY, CDR2 FYNNEI. It was genomic DNA that served as the template for profiling TCR beta VDJ and CDR3. One entry per CDR3 protein results from TCRdb running MiXCR on the reads. Counted here are some 180,000 distinct CDR3 sequences, roughly half occurring once; the ten biggest clones make up about 2.9%. The rearrangement joins TRBV2 to TRBJ2-7, with D perhaps matching TRBD1 (5 bases). This clonotype was obtained from a human donor in good health. The sequenced sample consisted of sorted CD4+, CD8+, or CD8+CD57+ T cells (not recorded which) from PBMCs. The CDR3 region has the DNA TGTGCCAGCAGGACAGCTTACGAGCAGTACTTC. It is translated as CASRTAYEQYF.